Listed here are 28 T cell receptor beta chains from one sample, sequenced in a study of T-cell memory formation after mild COVID-19. TCRdb re-derived calls from the 5' RACE reads in MiXCR, one entry per CDR3 protein. The sample holds about 340,000 distinct CDR3 sequences, more than 15% seen once. Sequences were obtained from PBMCs or a T cell subset sorted from them (not recorded which). The receptors derive from a man aged 18-30 years who had mild COVID-19 (a few samples of this study predate the infection). Cell type and time point are not known.

This clonotype was detected ten times or more. The chain links TRBV5-1 to TRBJ2-7, with 9 positions matching TRBD1. The CDR3 runs to 13 residues. With 0 bases clipped from V and 7 bases from J, the junction kept 2 bases outside the gene matches. The germline gives CDR1 SGHRS, CDR2 YFSETQ. CDR3 nucleotide sequence: TGCGCCAGCAGCTTGGCGGGACAGGGTGAGCAGTACGTC. Translated, it gives CASSLAGQGEQYV.

This clonotype showed up just a few times. This chain uses TRBV20-1 with TRBJ2-5, with D tentatively TRBD2 (6 bases). Trimming stripped 6 bases from V and 0 bases from J, with 17 bases between. This CDR3 comprises 15 residues. The germline gives CDR1 DFQATT, CDR2 SNEGSKA (reference sequence). CDR3 region: CSAPPAGRNQETQYF. The CDR3 DNA reads TGCAGTGCCCCCCCTGCGGGGCGGAACCAAGAGACCCAGTACTTC.

This clonotype was observed at least ten times. J is TRBJ2-7 and V is TRBV10-3; 9 nucleotides line up with TRBD1. J gave up 2 bases and V 2 bases, and 4 bases lay outside the gene matches. The length of the CDR3 is 15 residues. In germline, CDR1 is ENHRY, CDR2 SYGVKD. The CDR3 reads CAISERGTGTYEQYF. The CDR3 nucleotides are TGTGCCATCAGTGAGCGGGGGACAGGGACCTACGAGCAGTACTTC.

The sample holds a few counts of this clonotype. The chain is built from TRBV4-3 and TRBJ2-3; D is ambiguous. Germline CDR1 LGHNA, CDR2 YSLEER. The CDR3 loop spans 14 amino acids. V lost 1 base, J lost 3 bases, and 8 bases lay in between. The DNA of the CDR3 is TGCGCCAGCAGCCAAGTAAGCCGGACAGATACGCAGTATTTT. This sequence encodes CASSQVSRTDTQYF.

The V call is TRBV5-1, the J call TRBJ1-4; a possible D gene is TRBD1 (5 bases). CDR1 and CDR2 from the germline V gene are SGHRS and YFSETQ. With 4 bases removed from V and 6 bases from J, the gap between germline ends came to 13 bases. This CDR3 is built from 14 residues. CDR3 bases: TGCGCCAGCAGCCCGAAGGGGAGAGATGAAAAACTGTTTTTT. It translates to CASSPKGRDEKLFF.

This clonotype was counted only a few times. The chain recombines TRBV5-1 with TRBJ1-1, with D hard to call. Germline assignment: CDR1 SGHRS and CDR2 YFSETQ. Trimming left V 2 bases short and J 0 bases short, with 8 bases between. The length of the CDR3 is 14 residues. This CDR3 is CASSLSPVNTEAFF. The CDR3 DNA follows: TGCGCCAGCAGCTTAAGTCCAGTGAACACTGAAGCTTTCTTT. Full variable domain (rest looked up from reference TRBV5-1 and TRBJ1-1): KAGVTQTPRYLIKTRGQQVTLSCSPISGHRSVSWYQQTPGQGLQFLFEYFSETQRNKGNFPGRFSGRQFSNSRSEMNVSTLELGDSALYLCASSLSPVNTEAFFGQGTRLTVV.

This clonotype has more than one count but fewer than ten. The chain links TRBV20-1 to TRBJ2-5; 11 nucleotides match TRBD2. The CDR3 runs to 17 residues. Trimming took 4 bases from V and 0 from J; bases not matched to a gene: 10. CDR1 is DFQATT and CDR2 is SNEGSKA in the germline V gene (reference sequence). The CDR3 spells CSAIAASGGRYQETQYF. The CDR3 DNA is TGCAGTGCTATTGCGGCTAGCGGGGGGAGGTACCAAGAGACCCAGTACTTC.

This clonotype was seen repeatedly, ten times or more. The chain carries TRBV7-6 and TRBJ2-1; 11 bases map to TRBD2. V lost 2 bases, J lost 3 bases, and 3 bases stayed unmatched. Looked up from germline, CDR1 is SGHVS and CDR2 is FNYEAQ. The CDR3 loop spans 16 amino acids. The DNA of the CDR3 is TGTGCCAGCAGCTTACTTAGCGGGGGGGGCTACAATGAGCAGTTCTTC. Protein: CASSLLSGGGYNEQFF.

The chain combines TRBV7-2 with TRBJ2-6; D gene ambiguous. Trimming removed 2 bases from V and 0 bases from J, with 11 bases in between. Per the germline V gene, CDR1 is SGHTA and CDR2 is FQGNSA. This CDR3 comprises 17 residues. CDR3 loop: CASSLMGSLSGANVLTF. In DNA form, the CDR3 reads TGTGCCAGCAGCTTAATGGGCAGCCTCTCTGGGGCCAACGTCCTGACTTTC.

Of note for this clonotype: At one end the junction does not follow the germline gene, possibly because of a read error. The chain links TRBV7-6 to TRBJ2-5; 7 bases line up with TRBD2. Germline CDR1 and CDR2: SGHVS and FNYEAQ. The length of the CDR3 is 14 residues. The CDR3 reads CASSSESAGPIQHF. Written as DNA, the CDR3 is TGTGCCAGCAGCTCGGAGTCAGCGGGGCCGATCCAGCACTTC.

The chain recombines TRBV12-3 or TRBV12-4 with TRBJ2-7; D is undetermined. The V and J ends lost 6 bases and 5 bases respectively, with 11 bases between them. This CDR3 has 12 amino acids. CDR3 amino acids: CASSATTDEQYF. CDR3 nucleotides: TGTGCCAGCAGCGCGACAACCGACGAGCAGTACTTC.

Only a few counts were recorded for this clonotype. This chain joins TRBV10-3 and TRBJ1-1; perhaps TRBD1 as D (6 bases). Trimming shortened V by 4 bases and J by 6 bases, and 9 bases separated the two germline ends. The CDR3 contains 12 residues. CDR1 is ENHRY and CDR2 is SYGVKD in the germline V gene. The DNA of the CDR3 is TGTGCCATCAGTGCCACAGGGTCTGAAGCTTTCTTT. Its translation: CAISATGSEAFF.

The chain links TRBV9 to TRBJ2-3; D may be TRBD2 (5 bases). The CDR3 consists of 13 residues. Trimming cost V 3 bases and J 9 bases, with 14 bases left between them. The germline CDR1 and CDR2 sequences are SGDLS and YYNGEE. The CDR3 bases are TGTGCCAGCAGCGCGAGGGCCCAACCCACGCAGTATTTT. This codes for CASSARAQPTQYF.

The chain employs TRBV5-1 and TRBJ1-1; D is uncertain. V was pared by 2 bases and J by 5 bases, with 13 bases between. Germline CDR1 and CDR2: SGHRS and YFSETQ. The CDR3 length is 14 residues. The CDR3 here is CASSFKLRETEAFF. CDR3 bases: TGCGCCAGCAGCTTTAAGCTACGGGAGACTGAAGCTTTCTTT.

This chain joins TRBV4-1 and TRBJ2-5; a possible D gene is TRBD1 (5 bases). Germline CDR1 reads MGHRA; CDR2 reads YSYEKL. The V and J ends lost 1 base and 7 bases respectively, with 13 bases between them. The CDR3 has 14 amino acids. CDR3 amino acids: CASSQVRGGVTQYF. Written as DNA, the CDR3 is TGCGCCAGCAGCCAAGTTAGGGGTGGGGTGACCCAGTACTTC.

The chain uses TRBV4-1 and TRBJ2-3; D gene ambiguous. The V gene lost 0 bases and the J gene lost 2 bases, with 12 bases spanning the gap. Looked up from germline, CDR1 is MGHRA and CDR2 is YSYEKL. CDR3 size: 16 residues. The CDR3 nucleotides read TGCGCCAGCAGCCAAGAAGCTAGTCCCAACACAGATACGCAGTATTTT. It yields the protein CASSQEASPNTDTQYF.

This chain connects TRBV10-3 to TRBJ1-5, with 8 bases that match TRBD1. The germline V gene encodes CDR1 ENHRY and CDR2 SYGVKD. This CDR3 is 16 amino acids long. V shed 0 bases and J 4 bases; nucleotides not matched to a gene: 5. The CDR3 region has the DNA TGTGCCATCAGTGAGTCTCGGACAGGGATAAATCAGCCCCAGCATTTT. It encodes CAISESRTGINQPQHF.

A few counts support this clonotype. The CDR3 sequence is CSARRWDSNGELFF. The DNA for the CDR3 is TGCAGTGCTAGAAGGTGGGACAGCAACGGGGAGCTGTTTTTT. This chain connects TRBV20-1 to TRBJ2-2, with 7 bases that match TRBD1. The CDR3 sequence is 14 residues long. J was trimmed by 7 bases and V by 2 bases; bases with no gene match: 7. The V gene's germline CDR1 is DFQATT and CDR2 SNEGSKA (reference sequence).

This clonotype was counted only a few times. The chain couples TRBV4-3 to TRBJ1-6; possibly TRBD1 for D (5 bases). Germline V gene data show CDR1 as LGHNA and CDR2 as YSLEER. The CDR3 has 18 amino acids. V was pared by 1 base and J by 6 bases, with 19 bases between. CDR3 DNA: TGCGCCAGCAGCCAAGGCCTCGGACACATGCCGACTAATTCACCCCTCCACTTT. As protein: CASSQGLGHMPTNSPLHF.

There are a few counts of this clonotype. V and J are TRBV5-1 and TRBJ2-3; tentative D call: TRBD2 (5 bases). The CDR3 is made up of 13 amino acids. Germline V gene lookup returns CDR1 SGHRS and CDR2 YFSETQ. Trimming left V 2 bases short and J 6 bases short, with 10 bases between. DNA for the CDR3: TGCGCCAGCAGCTTCCGGGAAATTGATACGCAGTATTTT. Its protein product is CASSFREIDTQYF.

The chain uses TRBV10-3 and TRBJ2-7; tentatively, D is TRBD2 (6 bases). The germline V and J ends were trimmed by 5 bases and 4 bases, with 12 bases remaining between them. CDR1 and CDR2 from the germline V gene are ENHRY and SYGVKD. CDR3 length: 13 residues. The CDR3 loop is CAISTTSRYEQYV. CDR3 in DNA: TGTGCCATCAGTACGACTAGTAGGTACGAGCAGTACGTC.

There are many counts of this clonotype. The chain links TRBV7-2 to TRBJ1-4; no firm D call. Germline CDR1 is SGHTA and CDR2 is FQGNSA. V was cut by 4 bases and J by 7 bases, with 4 bases left in between. CDR3 length: 11 amino acids. CDR3 loop: CASSYGEKLFF. The CDR3, as DNA: TGTGCCAGCAGCTACGGTGAAAAACTGTTTTTT.

This rearrangement joins TRBV12-3 or TRBV12-4 to TRBJ2-1; D is possibly TRBD1 (6 bases). The CDR3 is made up of 17 amino acids. Trimming took 7 bases from V and 6 from J, leaving 25 bases between them. CDR3 sequence: CASKPRQDFLLINEQFF. Written as DNA, the CDR3 is TGTGCCAGCAAGCCTCGACAGGACTTCCTGCTTATCAATGAGCAGTTCTTC.

This chain joins TRBV11-2 and TRBJ2-1, with 13 bases fitting TRBD2. CDR1 is SGHAT and CDR2 is FQNNGV in the germline V gene. The CDR3 runs to 16 residues. V lost 1 base to trimming and J lost 4 bases; unmatched junction nucleotides: 1. The CDR3: CASSLVLAGGYNEQFF. The CDR3 DNA reads as TGTGCCAGCAGCTTAGTACTAGCGGGGGGGTACAATGAGCAGTTCTTC.

The chain combines TRBV5-5 with TRBJ2-7; 9 bases fit TRBD2. Germline CDR1 and CDR2: SGHKS and YYEKEE (reference sequence). The CDR3 extends over 14 amino acids. With 2 bases clipped from V and 2 bases from J, the junction kept 2 bases outside the gene matches. CDR3 coding DNA: TGTGCCAGCAGCTTAAGCGGGGGGCCCTACGAGCAGTACTTC. Translated: CASSLSGGPYEQYF.

This clonotype was seen ten or more times. DNA of the CDR3: TGTGCCAGCAGCTTATTGACAGATACGCAGTATTTT. Its translation is CASSLLTDTQYF. This chain joins TRBV5-5 and TRBJ2-3; D call uncertain. This CDR3 contains 12 residues. V lost 2 bases, J lost 3 bases, and 4 bases lay in between. Germline V lookup: CDR1 SGHKS, CDR2 YYEKEE (reference sequence).

The chain uses TRBV29-1 and TRBJ1-2, with 7 positions matching TRBD1. The V gene's germline CDR1 is SQVTM and CDR2 ANQGSEA. V gave up 6 bases and J gave up 1 base; unmatched junction bases: 8. The CDR3 contains 14 residues. The CDR3 loop is CSVATGRFNYGYTF. CDR3 bases: TGCAGCGTCGCGACAGGGAGATTTAACTATGGCTACACCTTC. Variable domain in full (rest from reference TRBV29-1 and TRBJ1-2): SAVISQKPSRDICQRGTSLTIQCQVDSQVTMMFWYRQQPGQSLTLIATANQGSEATYESGFVIDKFPISRPNLTFSTLTVSNMSPEDSSIYLCSVATGRFNYGYTFGSGTRLTVV.

This clonotype was seen at least ten times. The rearrangement joins TRBV6-2 or TRBV6-3 to TRBJ2-1; tentatively, D is TRBD2 (7 bases). CDR1 and CDR2 (germline): MNHEY, SVGEGT. Trimming stripped 4 bases from V and 4 bases from J, with 17 bases between. The CDR3 spans 16 residues. This chain's CDR3 is CASSFMGGGWYNEQFF. The DNA for the CDR3 is TGTGCCAGCAGTTTCATGGGGGGGGGCTGGTACAATGAGCAGTTCTTC.